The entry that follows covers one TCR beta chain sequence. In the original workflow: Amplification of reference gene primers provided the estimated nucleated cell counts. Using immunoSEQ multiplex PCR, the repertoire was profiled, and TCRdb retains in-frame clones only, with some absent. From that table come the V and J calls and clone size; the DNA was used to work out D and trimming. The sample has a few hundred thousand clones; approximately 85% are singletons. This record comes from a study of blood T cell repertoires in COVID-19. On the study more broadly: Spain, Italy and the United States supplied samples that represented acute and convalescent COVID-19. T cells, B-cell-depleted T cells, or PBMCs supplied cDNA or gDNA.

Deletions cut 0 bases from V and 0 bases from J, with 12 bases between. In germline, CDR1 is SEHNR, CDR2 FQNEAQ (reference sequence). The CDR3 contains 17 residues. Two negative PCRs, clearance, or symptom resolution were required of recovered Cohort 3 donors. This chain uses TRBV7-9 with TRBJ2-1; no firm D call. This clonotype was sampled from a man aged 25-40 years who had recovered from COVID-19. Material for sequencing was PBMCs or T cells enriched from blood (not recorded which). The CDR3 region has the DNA TGTGCCAGCAGCTTAGCGCGACGGGTAACCTCCTACAATGAGCAGTTCTTC. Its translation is CASSLARRVTSYNEQFF.